The present T cell receptor beta chain was sequenced within a study of T cell responses to AZD1222 COVID-19 vaccine. Findings and limits, study-wide: It was only a handful of AZD1222 recipients who were seropositive at baseline. Clonal diversity was possibly underestimated, and white British individuals and females predominated among donors. Repertoires were sampled only after the peak T cell response.

Sequenced by immunoSEQ multiplex PCR; TCRdb stores in-frame clones only, minus some. Here the sample spans over 150,000 clones, just over 90% being singletons. A word on this clone: Its antigen is as yet unknown.

The TCR sequence derives from an adult in good health. The sample was peripheral blood, taken on day 0 of AZD1222 vaccination.

This CDR3 is CASTEQGNTIYF. As DNA, the CDR3 is TGTGCCAGTACGGAACAGGGGAACACCATATATTTT. The V gene is TRBV19, the J gene TRBJ1-3; 7 nucleotides align to TRBD1. Looked up from germline, CDR1 is LNHDA and CDR2 is SQIVND (reference sequence). The CDR3 runs to 12 residues. V shed 7 bases and J 7 bases; nucleotides not matched to a gene: 4.